What follows are 16 T cell receptor beta chains derived from one specimen sequenced in a study of T-cell memory formation after mild COVID-19. Via MiXCR, TCRdb re-called the 5' RACE reads, giving one row per CDR3 protein. The sample has 350,000 to 450,000 distinct CDR3 sequences; 15% to 25% are singletons. Sequenced sample: PBMCs or a T cell subset sorted from them (not recorded which). Receptors originate from an adult woman who had mild COVID-19 (a few samples of this study predate the infection). Cell type and time point are not known.

The chain uses TRBV20-1 and TRBJ2-7; 9 positions agree with TRBD2. This CDR3 spans 18 amino acids. Germline V gene data show CDR1 as DFQATT and CDR2 as SNEGSKA (reference sequence). V shed 0 bases, J shed 3 bases, and the junction held 15 bases outside the gene matches. CDR3 in amino acids: CSARDRRGAAGGIYEQYF. Written as DNA, the CDR3 is TGCAGTGCTAGAGATCGCCGAGGGGCGGCGGGAGGGATCTACGAGCAGTACTTC.

The chain combines TRBV19 with TRBJ1-2; tentative D call: TRBD1 (6 bases). Trimming removed 3 bases from V and 4 bases from J, with 15 bases in between. The CDR3 runs to 15 residues. The V gene's germline CDR1 is LNHDA and CDR2 SQIVND (reference sequence). This CDR3 reads CASSMDPDSFYGYTF. In DNA form, the CDR3 reads TGTGCCAGTAGTATGGATCCGGACAGTTTCTATGGCTACACCTTC.

This clonotype was seen only a few times. The chain carries TRBV7-3 and TRBJ1-1, with 8 bases identical to TRBD1. This CDR3 is built from 13 residues. Unmatched junction bases numbered 5, after V lost 5 bases and J lost 6 bases. Germline loops: CDR1 SGHTA, CDR2 FQGTGA. CDR3 in amino acids: CASSQTGAAEAFF. CDR3 nucleotide sequence: TGTGCCAGCAGCCAGACAGGGGCGGCTGAAGCTTTCTTT.

This chain connects TRBV15 to TRBJ2-2; no firm D call. The CDR3 loop spans 17 amino acids. Trimming shortened V by 0 bases and J by 0 bases, and 11 bases separated the two germline ends. Per germline, CDR1 LNHNV and CDR2 YYDKDF (reference sequence). CDR3 DNA: TGTGCCACCAGCAGAGATGGTTGGGAATCGAACACCGGGGAGCTGTTTTTT. Encoded protein: CATSRDGWESNTGELFF.

V gene TRBV27 combines with J gene TRBJ1-6; 7 positions match TRBD1. The CDR3 extends over 14 amino acids. Germline lookup yields CDR1 MNHEY and CDR2 SMNVEV (reference sequence). Germline trimming cut 8 bases from V and 7 bases from J; bases unmatched to any gene: 8. CDR3 nucleotide sequence: TGTGCCAGCGCCCTGACAGGGAGGAATTCACCCCTCCACTTT. It is translated as CASALTGRNSPLHF.

The chain employs TRBV12-3 or TRBV12-4 and TRBJ2-3; unclear D gene. CDR3 length equals 13 residues. Trimming took 3 bases from V and 2 from J, leaving 6 bases between them. For the CDR3, the DNA is TGTGCCAGCAGTTTCGTGTTCACAGATACGCAGTATTTT. Protein: CASSFVFTDTQYF.

This clonotype was counted only a few times. J is TRBJ1-1 and V is TRBV30; weak D call: TRBD1 (5 bases). The CDR3 is 13 residues long. The germline gives CDR1 GTSNPN, CDR2 SVGIG (reference sequence). V gave up 4 bases and J gave up 0 bases, with 9 bases separating them. DNA for the CDR3: TGTGCCTGGAAGAGGGGAATGAACACTGAAGCTTTCTTT. This codes for CAWKRGMNTEAFF. Full variable domain (missing parts from reference TRBV30 and TRBJ1-1): SQTIHQWPATLVQPVGSPLSLECTVEGTSNPNLYWYRQAAGRGLQLLFYSVGIGQISSEVPQNLSASRPQDRQFILSSKKLLLSDSGFYLCAWKRGMNTEAFFGQGTRLTVV.

This chain connects TRBV25-1 to TRBJ1-4, with D maybe TRBD1 (6 bases). CDR3 size: 15 residues. V was cut by 4 bases and J by 6 bases, with 15 bases left in between. Germline-derived CDR1 and CDR2 are MGHDK and SYGVNS. CDR3: CASSAIQGLDEKLFF. The CDR3 DNA sequence: TGTGCCAGCAGTGCGATCCAGGGGTTAGATGAAAAACTGTTTTTT. Full variable domain (rest looked up from reference TRBV25-1 and TRBJ1-4): EADIYQTPRYLVIGTGKKITLECSQTMGHDKMYWYQQDPGMELHLIHYSYGVNSTEKGDLSSESTVSRIRTEHFPLTLESARPSHTSQYLCASSAIQGLDEKLFFGSGTQLSVL.

The rearrangement links TRBV11-3 to TRBJ2-2; D is unresolved. V lost 0 bases and J 4 bases, leaving 9 bases between the germline ends. Germline V gene data show CDR1 as SGHNT and CDR2 as YENEEA. The CDR3 is made up of 15 amino acids. In DNA, the CDR3 is TGTGCCAGCAGCTTAGATCTGGGATCCACCGGGGAGCTGTTTTTT. This gives the protein CASSLDLGSTGELFF.

This clonotype was observed a handful of times. The CDR3 region has the DNA TGTGCCAGCAGTTCTTTAACTAGCGGGATGACAGATACGCAGTATTTT. Its protein product is CASSSLTSGMTDTQYF. The V and J genes are TRBV6-2 or TRBV6-3 and TRBJ2-3; TRBD2 matches at 10 bases. V dropped 4 bases and J dropped 3; count of bases not matched to a gene: 7. The germline V gene has CDR1 MNHEY and CDR2 SVGEGT. There are 16 residues in the CDR3.

This clonotype was recorded at least ten times. The chain uses TRBV3-1 and TRBJ1-1; D gene uncertain. Trimming cost V 3 bases and J 1 base, with 9 bases left between them. Germline V gives CDR1 LGHDT, CDR2 YNNKEL (reference sequence). CDR3 length: 14 amino acids. CDR3 protein: CASSHAVGNTEAFF. DNA for the CDR3: TGTGCCAGCAGCCATGCGGTAGGGAACACTGAAGCTTTCTTT.

The CDR3 coding sequence is TGTGCCAGCAGGAATCACGGGGGGGCCGGAGAGACCCAGTACTTC. This translates into CASRNHGGAGETQYF. The V gene is TRBV2, the J gene TRBJ2-5; 8 bases map to TRBD2. Trimming cost V 6 bases and J 4 bases; bases outside gene matches: 10. The CDR3 contains 15 residues. Germline V gene lookup returns CDR1 SNHLY and CDR2 FYNNEI.

The CDR3, as DNA: TGCAGTGGCATGTCAGGGCATGGCTACACCTTC. This codes for CSGMSGHGYTF. This chain connects TRBV20-1 to TRBJ1-2; D is possibly TRBD1 (5 bases). The CDR3 length is 11 residues. Germline V gives CDR1 DFQATT, CDR2 SNEGSKA (reference sequence). Deletions cut 7 bases from V and 6 bases from J, with 12 bases between.

The chain recombines TRBV12-3 or TRBV12-4 with TRBJ1-1; D gene ambiguous. The length of the CDR3 is 14 residues. The V gene lost 7 bases and the J gene lost 0 bases, with 12 bases spanning the gap. CDR3 region: CASIPTGVNTEAFF. As DNA, the CDR3 is TGTGCCAGCATCCCCACTGGAGTGAACACTGAAGCTTTCTTT.

The chain links TRBV9 to TRBJ1-1; TRBD1 might be the D (6 bases). The V gene's germline CDR1 is SGDLS and CDR2 YYNGEE. Trimming shortened V by 3 bases and J by 5 bases, and 11 bases separated the two germline ends. This CDR3 has 13 residues. The CDR3 DNA reads TGTGCCAGCAGCGGACAGGCCGTGACTGAAGCTTTCTTT. Translated: CASSGQAVTEAFF. The variable domain in full, completed from reference TRBV9 and TRBJ1-1, reads DSGVTQTPKHLITATGQRVTLRCSPRSGDLSVYWYQQSLDQGLQFLIQYYNGEERAKGNILERFSAQQFPDLHSELNLSSLELGDSALYFCASSGQAVTEAFFGQGTRLTVV.

There are a few counts of this clonotype. The chain is built from TRBV7-9 and TRBJ1-2; 9 nucleotides agree with TRBD1. V dropped 5 bases and J dropped 4; count of bases not matched to a gene: 8. Germline-derived CDR1 and CDR2 are SEHNR and FQNEAQ (reference sequence). The CDR3 consists of 15 residues. CDR3 nucleotides: TGTGCCAGCAGCCCCAGGACAGGGGCCCGCTATGGCTACACCTTC. This translates into CASSPRTGARYGYTF.